The next 30 T cell receptor beta chains were all read from a single sample in a study of cytomegalovirus exposure and HLA in healthy donors. 60 Vbeta and 13 Jbeta primers were used in PCR. The table came from immunoSEQ multiplex PCR; TCRdb's copy has only in-frame clones and leaves some out. The sample yields 150,000 to 200,000 clones, approximately 78% seen once. What was sequenced was PBMCs. These receptors were taken from a woman between 50 and 59 years old in good health and CMV-seropositive.

The CDR3 region has the DNA TGCGCCAGCAGTCGGGAACTAGCGGGAAATTGCGAGCAGTACTTC. Translated: CASSRELAGNCEQYF. The J gene is TRBJ2-7, the V gene TRBV23-1; 10 bases align to TRBD2. TRBV23-1 is an ORF for which the function is uncertain. Losses at the gene ends were 4 bases for V and 6 bases for J; bases not matched to a gene: 9. The CDR3 sequence is 15 residues long.

The chain has TRBV28 and TRBJ2-1; D might be TRBD2 (6 bases). Looked up from germline, CDR1 is MDHEN and CDR2 is SYDVKM. This CDR3 has 14 amino acids. Trimming removed 7 bases at V and 6 bases at J, with 16 bases between. The CDR3 nucleotides read TGTGCCAGCATCCCGGGAGAAGTGGGCAATGAGCAGTTCTTC. Encoded protein: CASIPGEVGNEQFF.

This clone was observed a single time. The junction shows a germline mismatch at one end, possibly a read error. The chain links TRBV7-9 to TRBJ2-7; maybe TRBD2 (6 bases). Germline CDR1 and CDR2: SEHNR and FQNEAQ (reference sequence). The CDR3 is 11 residues long. This chain's CDR3 is CSSSRGYEQYF. The CDR3, as DNA: TGTTCCAGCAGCCGGGGGTACGAGCAGTACTTC.

This chain connects TRBV7-8 to TRBJ2-5; no clear D. From germline, CDR1 is SGHVS and CDR2 FQNEAQ. This CDR3 region has 12 residues. Trimming removed 3 bases at V and 1 base at J, with 3 bases between. Here the CDR3 reads CASSFFQETQYF. CDR3 coding DNA: TGTGCCAGCAGCTTCTTCCAAGAGACCCAGTACTTC. The variable domain in full, completed from reference TRBV7-8 and TRBJ2-5, reads GAGVSQSPRYKVAKRGQDVALRCDPISGHVSLFWYQQALGQGPEFLTYFQNEAQLDKSGLPSDRFFAERPEGSVSTLKIQRTQQEDSAVYLCASSFFQETQYFGPGTRLLVL.

This clone appeared a single time. The rearrangement joins TRBV23-1 to TRBJ2-3; 7 nucleotides match TRBD1. TRBV23-1 is classed as an ORF, of uncertain function. The V gene end was trimmed by 8 bases and the J gene end by 6 bases; junction bases not matched to a gene: 5. The CDR3 runs to 12 residues. CDR3 protein: CASGLTGDTQYF. CDR3 DNA: TGCGCCAGCGGATTGACAGGGGATACGCAGTATTTT.

The J gene is TRBJ2-2, the V gene TRBV7-2; 10 bases fit TRBD2. Trimming took 6 bases from V and 5 from J; bases not matched to a gene: 0. The CDR3 spans 13 residues. Germline V gives CDR1 SGHTA, CDR2 FQGNSA. The CDR3 is CASRTSGTGELFF. CDR3 sequence (DNA): TGTGCCAGCAGGACTAGCGGGACCGGGGAGCTGTTTTTT.

The V call is TRBV28, the J call TRBJ2-3; TRBD2 agrees at 13 bases. Trimming at V came to 8 bases and at J to 1 base, leaving 6 bases not matched to a gene. The germline V gene encodes CDR1 MDHEN and CDR2 SYDVKM. The CDR3 contains 16 residues. DNA for the CDR3: TGTGCCAGCCCCCCACTAGCGGGAGGGCGCACAGATACGCAGTATTTT. Its translation is CASPPLAGGRTDTQYF.

V is TRBV25-1 and J is TRBJ1-1; D ambiguous. Germline CDR1 reads MGHDK; CDR2 reads SYGVNS. The CDR3 has 14 residues. Trimming cost V 5 bases and J 8 bases, with 18 bases left between them. CDR3 bases: TGTGCCAGCAGTAGCATTGATATCCCCGCCGAAGCTTTCTTT. This translates into CASSSIDIPAEAFF.

This chain links TRBV7-2 with TRBJ2-1; weak D call: TRBD1 (5 bases). V lost 6 bases and J 8 bases, leaving 14 bases between the germline ends. This CDR3 region has 13 residues. Germline lookup yields CDR1 SGHTA and CDR2 FQGNSA. CDR3 protein: CASRARTSHEQFF. CDR3 sequence (DNA): TGTGCCAGCAGAGCGAGGACATCCCATGAGCAGTTCTTC.

The chain uses TRBV4-1 and TRBJ2-2, with TRBD2 matching 14 bases. CDR3 length: 17 amino acids. From germline, CDR1 is MGHRA and CDR2 YSYEKL. J lost 7 bases, V lost 4 bases, and 8 bases had no gene match. CDR3: CASSRGLAGGVGGELFF. The CDR3, as DNA: TGCGCCAGCAGCCGAGGACTAGCGGGGGGCGTTGGCGGGGAGCTGTTTTTT.

The rearrangement uses TRBV4-1 and TRBJ2-3; D gene ambiguous. Between the trimmed V and J ends, which lost 4 bases and 5 bases, there was a span of 10 bases. There are 13 residues in the CDR3. In germline, CDR1 is MGHRA, CDR2 YSYEKL. DNA of the CDR3: TGCGCCAGCAGCCTATTAGAGATAGATACGCAGTATTTT. Its protein product is CASSLLEIDTQYF.

The J gene is TRBJ2-1, the V gene TRBV9, with 8 bases fitting TRBD2. The CDR3 has 15 residues. CDR1 SGDLS and CDR2 YYNGEE come from the germline V gene. V dropped 0 bases and J dropped 7; count of bases not matched to a gene: 6. This chain's CDR3 is CASSVGSGSYNEQFF. Here the CDR3 DNA reads TGTGCCAGCAGCGTAGGAAGCGGGAGCTATAATGAGCAGTTCTTC.

The CDR3 reads CASSFYSVAGETQYF. CDR3 DNA: TGCGCCAGCAGCTTCTATTCGGTGGCCGGGGAGACCCAGTACTTC. V usage is TRBV5-1 and J usage is TRBJ2-5; D remains ambiguous. The CDR3 spans 15 residues. V lost 2 bases to trimming and J lost 5 bases, with 16 bases between them. Per the germline V gene, CDR1 is SGHRS and CDR2 is YFSETQ.

The chain combines TRBV27 with TRBJ2-6; 8 nucleotides agree with TRBD1. V dropped 6 bases and J dropped 0; count of bases not matched to a gene: 10. The CDR3 covers 18 residues. CDR1 and CDR2 (germline): MNHEY, SMNVEV (reference sequence). The chain's CDR3 is CASSSGQAINSGANVLTF. CDR3 nucleotides: TGTGCCAGCAGCTCGGGACAGGCGATAAACTCTGGGGCCAACGTCCTGACTTTC. Filled out from reference TRBV27 and TRBJ2-6, the complete variable domain reads EAQVTQNPRYLITVTGKKLTVTCSQNMNHEYMSWYRQDPGLGLRQIYYSMNVEVTDKGDVPEGYKVSRKEKRNFPLILESPSPNQTSLYFCASSSGQAINSGANVLTFGAGSRLTVL.

V is TRBV5-1 and J is TRBJ2-7; TRBD1 aligns across 10 bases. The germline CDR1 and CDR2 sequences are SGHRS and YFSETQ. J was trimmed by 1 base and V by 4 bases; bases with no gene match: 20. The CDR3 spans 20 residues. CDR3 in DNA: TGCGCCAGCAGCCACACACCGGGACAGGGGTGGTCGGGCCTTTCCTACGAGCAGTACTTC. Translating it yields CASSHTPGQGWSGLSYEQYF.

This chain joins TRBV6-6 and TRBJ1-2; TRBD1 might be the D (6 bases). Trimming left V 0 bases short and J 4 bases short, with 12 bases between. Germline V lookup: CDR1 MNHNY, CDR2 SVGAGI (reference sequence). The length of the CDR3 is 15 residues. The CDR3 bases are TGTGCCAGCAGTTACTCACAGGGAGACGCCTATGGCTACACCTTC. Translation: CASSYSQGDAYGYTF.

DNA for the CDR3: TGTGCCAGTAGTATAGGCGGGGTTACAGATACGCAGTATTTT. This sequence encodes CASSIGGVTDTQYF. This rearrangement joins TRBV19 to TRBJ2-3, with a tentative D call TRBD2 (6 bases). The germline V gene encodes CDR1 LNHDA and CDR2 SQIVND (reference sequence). The CDR3 runs 14 residues. V lost 1 base and J lost 3, with 8 bases in between.

This clone was found a few times. This rearrangement joins TRBV10-3 to TRBJ2-1; 11 bases line up with TRBD1. V was pared by 5 bases and J by 6 bases, with 6 bases of the junction left unmatched. CDR3 length: 15 amino acids. The V gene's germline CDR1 is ENHRY and CDR2 SYGVKD. This CDR3 reads CAISTPGQGGNEQFF. The DNA of the CDR3 is TGTGCCATCAGTACCCCGGGACAGGGGGGCAATGAGCAGTTCTTC.

The gene calls are TRBV6-4 and TRBJ1-2, with TRBD1 matching 7 bases. CDR1 MRHNA and CDR2 SNTAGT come from the germline V gene. The length of the CDR3 is 12 residues. The V segment lost 5 bases and the J segment 5 bases; nucleotides outside the gene matches: 2. The CDR3 DNA follows: TGTGCCAGCAGTCGACAGGGTTATGGCTACACCTTC. Translated, it gives CASSRQGYGYTF.

The chain employs TRBV5-6 and TRBJ2-2; 9 nucleotides agree with TRBD1. The CDR3 contains 16 residues. Germline CDR1 SGHDT, CDR2 YYEEEE. After removal of 2 bases from V and 2 bases from J, the junction contained 4 bases not matched to a gene. The CDR3 sequence is CASSFTGGGNTGELFF. CDR3 DNA sequence: TGTGCCAGCAGCTTTACAGGGGGCGGAAACACCGGGGAGCTGTTTTTT.

The chain has TRBV27 and TRBJ2-5; 10 bases are shared with TRBD2. With V trimmed by 5 bases and J by 5 bases, 17 bases remained unmatched. Germline CDR1 is MNHEY and CDR2 is SMNVEV (reference sequence). This CDR3 is 18 amino acids long. DNA of the CDR3: TGTGCCAGCAGTGCGGACATCCCCAGGGGACTAGCGACGGAGACCCAGTACTTC. Translated, it gives CASSADIPRGLATETQYF.

This chain uses TRBV2 with TRBJ1-1; D ambiguous. Germline V gives CDR1 SNHLY, CDR2 FYNNEI. The CDR3 loop spans 13 amino acids. The ends were cut back, 7 bases at V and 0 bases at J, with 9 bases in the middle. In DNA, the CDR3 is TGTGCCAGCAAGGAACAGATGAACACTGAAGCTTTCTTT. This codes for CASKEQMNTEAFF.

This clone showed up just once. The genes are TRBV28 and TRBJ2-3; 9 bases map to TRBD1. Germline CDR1 and CDR2: MDHEN and SYDVKM. V lost 6 bases and J lost 0; bases outside the gene matches: 10. The CDR3 is made up of 17 amino acids. The CDR3 reads CASSSTGGIASTDTQYF. CDR3 sequence (DNA): TGTGCCAGCAGCTCTACAGGGGGCATTGCAAGCACAGATACGCAGTATTTT.

The V gene is TRBV14, the J gene TRBJ1-1, with D perhaps matching TRBD1 (5 bases). V was cut by 1 base and J by 4 bases, with 10 bases left in between. CDR1 is SGHDN and CDR2 is FVKESK in the germline V gene. CDR3 length equals 14 residues. CDR3 nucleotides: TGTGCCAGCAGCCAAGTGGGGGGACCCACTGAAGCTTTCTTT. As protein: CASSQVGGPTEAFF. The full variable domain, in which reference TRBV14 and TRBJ1-1 provide the parts outside the CDR3, is EAGVTQFPSHSVIEKGQTVTLRCDPISGHDNLYWYRRVMGKEIKFLLHFVKESKQDESGMPNNRFLAERTGGTYSTLKVQPAELEDSGVYFCASSQVGGPTEAFFGQGTRLTVV.

A note on this clone: Relative to the germline gene, one junction end is altered; a read error may explain this. V usage is TRBV5-1 and J usage is TRBJ2-3, with 7 bases aligning to TRBD1. CDR1 is SGHRS, CDR2 YFSETQ, per germline. The CDR3 totals 15 residues. This CDR3 reads CASGLGQMSTDTQYF. The CDR3 bases are TGCGCCAGCGGCTTGGGACAGATGAGCACAGATACGCAGTATTTT.

This sequence joins TRBV18 and TRBJ2-2, with TRBD1 as a possible D gene (6 bases). The CDR3 is made up of 16 amino acids. Trimming removed 1 base at V and 7 bases at J, with 16 bases between. Germline CDR1 and CDR2: KGHSH and LQKENI. CDR3 bases: TGTGCCAGCTCACCACTGAGTGGCAGGGGCGGCGGGGAGCTGTTTTTT. Amino acid sequence: CASSPLSGRGGGELFF.

The chain is built from TRBV5-6 and TRBJ2-7, with a tentative D call TRBD1 (6 bases). Germline V gene data show CDR1 as SGHDT and CDR2 as YYEEEE. Trimming removed 2 bases at V and 6 bases at J, with 12 bases between. CDR3 length equals 13 residues. The CDR3 DNA reads TGTGCCAGCAGCTTATCAGCAGGGGTCGAGCAGTACTTC. Translating it yields CASSLSAGVEQYF.

This clone appeared a single time. The CDR3 protein is CASSYGHTVYEQYF. CDR3 sequence (DNA): TGTGCCAGCAGTTATGGGCATACGGTCTACGAGCAGTACTTC. This chain connects TRBV6-5 to TRBJ2-7; no reliable D call. Germline loops: CDR1 MNHEY, CDR2 SVGAGI. There are 14 residues in the CDR3. With 3 bases removed from V and 3 bases from J, the gap between germline ends came to 12 bases.

This clone has just one count. The chain joins TRBV15 to TRBJ1-3, with D possibly matching TRBD1 (5 bases). CDR1 LNHNV and CDR2 YYDKDF come from the germline V gene (reference sequence). V was cut by 3 bases and J by 0 bases, with 12 bases left in between. This CDR3 has 16 residues. The CDR3 here is CATSSLGQSSGNTIYF. The CDR3 region has the DNA TGTGCCACCAGCAGTCTGGGGCAGAGCTCTGGAAACACCATATATTTT.

V gene TRBV2 combines with J gene TRBJ2-7; 9 bases are a match to TRBD1. J gave up 6 bases and V 5 bases, and 5 bases lay outside the gene matches. Germline-derived CDR1 and CDR2 are SNHLY and FYNNEI. There are 13 residues in the CDR3. CDR3 loop: CASSRGQGSEQYF. For the CDR3, the DNA is TGTGCCAGCAGTCGTGGACAGGGGAGCGAGCAGTACTTC.